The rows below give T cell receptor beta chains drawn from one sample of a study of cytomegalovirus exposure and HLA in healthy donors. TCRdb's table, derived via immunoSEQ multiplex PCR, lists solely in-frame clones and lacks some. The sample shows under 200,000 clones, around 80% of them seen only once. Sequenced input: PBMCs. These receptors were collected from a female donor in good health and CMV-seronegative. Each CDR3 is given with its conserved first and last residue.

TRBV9,CASSVEGGEERAFF
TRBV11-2,CASSLEAGRGTDTQYF
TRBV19,CASSTPTSGGGGTGELFF
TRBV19,CASRLVNEQFF
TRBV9,CASSVEAGGQETQYF
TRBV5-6,CASSLSGTGEETQYF
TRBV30,CAWSPGVSSYEQYF
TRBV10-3,CAISDRGHSYEAFF
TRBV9,CASSGQGYEQYF
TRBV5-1,CASSLGLGQGALNTEAFF
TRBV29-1,CSAWGGGARGETQYF
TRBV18,CASSPAGQGTELFF
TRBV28,CASSLEITGEPSSYNEQFF
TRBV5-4,CASSFEELNTEAFF
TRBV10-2,CASSESYTGDTEAFF
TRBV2,CASTKDRARTSAYNEQFF
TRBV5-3,CARSFRQGESTDTQYF
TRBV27,CASSLRDRVSYNEQFF
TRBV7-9,CASSPRDRGQGGYTF
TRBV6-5,CASTGGARGYGYTF
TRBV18,CASSPGSGTASYEQYF
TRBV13,CASSLRGAGGESGANVLTF
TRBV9,CASSAAGAYNEQFF
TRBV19,CASSIGTVTYEQYF
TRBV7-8,CASSPLDYGYTF
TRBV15,CATSRGSLRRGYNEQFF
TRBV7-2,CASSPLGGAGETQYF
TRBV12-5,CASGLRTSGEQFF
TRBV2,CASKWRVSELSGNTIYF
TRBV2,CASSAGLTLREQYF
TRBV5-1,CASSLQGGTVLYEQYF
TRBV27,CASSVSGLGTDTQYF
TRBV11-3,CASSSRGHTEAFF
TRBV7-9,CASSSRDYLGETQYF
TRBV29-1,CSGLDRGRGGYTF
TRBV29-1,CSVVGTAHLAKNIQYF
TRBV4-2,CASSQAGGASTDTQYF
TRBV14,CASSQDLGGLKLGEQYF
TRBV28,CASSPFRGGTNYGYTF
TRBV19,CASSISALNYGYTF